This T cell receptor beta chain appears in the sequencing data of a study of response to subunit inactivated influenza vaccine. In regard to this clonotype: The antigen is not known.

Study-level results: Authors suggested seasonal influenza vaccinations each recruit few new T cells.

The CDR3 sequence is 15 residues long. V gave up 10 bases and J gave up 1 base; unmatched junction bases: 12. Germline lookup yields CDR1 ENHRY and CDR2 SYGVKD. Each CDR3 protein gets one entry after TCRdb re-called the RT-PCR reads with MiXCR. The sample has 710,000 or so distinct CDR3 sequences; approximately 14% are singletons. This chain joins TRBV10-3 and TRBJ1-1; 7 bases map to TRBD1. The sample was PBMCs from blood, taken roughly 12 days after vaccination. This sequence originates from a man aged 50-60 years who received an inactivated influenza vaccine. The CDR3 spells CATSEKDRTNTEAFF. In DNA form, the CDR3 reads TGTGCCACCTCAGAAAAGGACAGGACGAACACTGAAGCTTTCTTT.